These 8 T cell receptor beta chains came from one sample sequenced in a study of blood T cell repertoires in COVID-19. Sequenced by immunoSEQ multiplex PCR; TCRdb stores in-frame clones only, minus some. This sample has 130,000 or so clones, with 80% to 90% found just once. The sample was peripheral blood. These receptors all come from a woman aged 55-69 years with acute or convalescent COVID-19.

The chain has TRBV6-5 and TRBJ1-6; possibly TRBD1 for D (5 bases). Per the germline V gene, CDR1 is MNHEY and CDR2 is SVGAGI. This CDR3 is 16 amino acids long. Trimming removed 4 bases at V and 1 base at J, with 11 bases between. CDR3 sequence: CASSSRGGSYNSPLHF. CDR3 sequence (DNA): TGTGCCAGCAGTTCGAGGGGAGGGTCCTATAATTCACCCCTCCACTTT.

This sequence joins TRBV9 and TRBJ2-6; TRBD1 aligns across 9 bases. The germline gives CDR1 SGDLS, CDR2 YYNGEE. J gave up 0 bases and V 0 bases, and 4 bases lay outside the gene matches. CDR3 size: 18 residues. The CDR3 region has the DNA TGTGCCAGCAGCGTAGGGACAGGGGCTGTCTCTGGGGCCAACGTCCTGACTTTC. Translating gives CASSVGTGAVSGANVLTF.

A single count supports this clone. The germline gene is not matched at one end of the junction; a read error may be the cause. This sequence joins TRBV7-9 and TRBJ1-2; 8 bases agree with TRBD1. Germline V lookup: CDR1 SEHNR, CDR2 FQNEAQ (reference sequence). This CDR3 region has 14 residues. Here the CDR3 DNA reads TGTGCCAGCAGCTTAGTTCTAGCAGGGGGCGGACCCAACTTC. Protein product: CASSLVLAGGGPNF. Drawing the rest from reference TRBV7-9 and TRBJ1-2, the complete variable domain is DTGVSQNPRHKITKRGQNVTFRCDPISEHNRLYWYRQTLGQGPEFLTYFQNEAQLEKSRLLSDRFSAERPKGSFSTLEIQRTEQGDSAMYLCASSLVLAGGGPNFGSGTRLTVV.

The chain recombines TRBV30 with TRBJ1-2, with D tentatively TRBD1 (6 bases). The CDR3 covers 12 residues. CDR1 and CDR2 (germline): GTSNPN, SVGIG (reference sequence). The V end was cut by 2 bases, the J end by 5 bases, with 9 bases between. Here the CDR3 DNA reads TGTGCCTGGAGTATTACAGGGTATGGCTACACCTTC. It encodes CAWSITGYGYTF.

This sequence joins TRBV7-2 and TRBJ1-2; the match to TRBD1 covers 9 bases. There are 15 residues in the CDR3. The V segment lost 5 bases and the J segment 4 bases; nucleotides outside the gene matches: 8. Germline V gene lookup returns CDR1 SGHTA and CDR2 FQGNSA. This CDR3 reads CASSKGQGGFYGYTF. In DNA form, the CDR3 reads TGTGCCAGCAGCAAGGGACAGGGTGGATTCTATGGCTACACCTTC. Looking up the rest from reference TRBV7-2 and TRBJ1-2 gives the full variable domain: GAGVSQSPSNKVTEKGKDVELRCDPISGHTALYWYRQSLGQGLEFLIYFQGNSAPDKSGLPSDRFSAERTGGSVSTLTIQRTQQEDSAVYLCASSKGQGGFYGYTFGSGTRLTVV.

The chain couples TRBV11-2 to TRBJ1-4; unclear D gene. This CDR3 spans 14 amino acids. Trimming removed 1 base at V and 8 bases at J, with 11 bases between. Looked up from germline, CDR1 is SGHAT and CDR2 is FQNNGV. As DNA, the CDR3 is TGTGCCAGCAGCTTAGGGCAAGGAGGAGAAAAACTGTTTTTT. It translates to CASSLGQGGEKLFF.

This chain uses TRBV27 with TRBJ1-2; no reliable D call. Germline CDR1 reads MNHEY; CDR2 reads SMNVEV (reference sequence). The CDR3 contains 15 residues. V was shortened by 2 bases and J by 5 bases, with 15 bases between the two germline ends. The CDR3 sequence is CASSLQDGAGYGYTF. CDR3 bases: TGTGCCAGCAGTTTACAGGACGGAGCGGGGTATGGCTACACCTTC.

In DNA, the CDR3 is TGTGCCAGCAGCTTTTCAGGGTACACTGAAGCTTTCTTT. It yields the protein CASSFSGYTEAFF. V usage is TRBV7-2 and J usage is TRBJ1-1; D is possibly TRBD1 (5 bases). CDR1 is SGHTA, CDR2 FQGNSA, per germline. The CDR3 is made up of 13 amino acids. V was shortened by 3 bases and J by 3 bases, with 8 bases between the two germline ends.